These T cell receptor beta chains were read from a single sample in a study of blood T cell repertoires in COVID-19. This table comes from immunoSEQ multiplex PCR, and its TCRdb copy is limited to in-frame clones, with some not included. The table lists around 200,000 clones, approximately 83% of them singletons. The source material was peripheral blood. The receptors stem from a human donor with active or convalescent COVID-19. The donor label of this sample is uncertain. CDR3s include the opening cysteine and the closing phenylalanine or tryptophan. A D gene is named only where the DNA matches it firmly.

v_gene	d_gene	j_gene	CDR3aa	CDR3nt
TRBV7-9	TRBD1	TRBJ2-1	CASRTGGQGIYNEQFF	TGTGCCAGCAGGACAGGGGGACAGGGGATCTACAATGAGCAGTTCTTC
TRBV9	TRBD1	TRBJ1-2	CASSLTTGWGGYTF	TGTGCCAGCAGCCTTACGACAGGGTGGGGCGGCTACACCTTC
TRBV3-1/TRBV3-2	TRBD1	TRBJ2-2	CASSQGRQGVSGELFF	TGTGCCAGCAGCCAAGGAAGGCAGGGGGTGTCCGGGGAGCTGTTTTTT
TRBV6-5	TRBD1	TRBJ2-5	CASSYSTGYLRETQYF	TGTGCCAGCAGTTACTCGACAGGGTACCTAAGAGAGACCCAGTACTTC
TRBV19	TRBD2	TRBJ2-5	CASSPRTSGQETQYF	TGTGCCAGTAGTCCTAGGACTAGCGGCCAAGAGACCCAGTACTTC
TRBV5-4	TRBD2	TRBJ2-3	CASSLSGLAGNPFTDTQYF	TGTGCCAGCAGCTTATCCGGACTAGCGGGGAATCCATTCACAGATACGCAGTATTTT
TRBV27	TRBD2	TRBJ2-5	CASKGTSGGETQYF	TGTGCCAGCAAAGGGACTAGCGGGGGAGAGACCCAGTACTTC
TRBV6-5	NA	TRBJ1-4	CASTPEGNEKLFF	TGTGCCAGCACCCCAGAGGGTAATGAAAAACTGTTTTTT
TRBV27	NA	TRBJ1-2	CASSFGGTRGYTF	TGTGCCAGCAGTTTCGGCGGAACTAGGGGCTACACCTTC
TRBV5-1	TRBD1	TRBJ2-7	CASSPGDRNRYEQYF	TGCGCCAGCAGCCCCGGGGACAGGAATAGGTACGAGCAGTACTTC